This T cell receptor beta chain was captured by sequencing in a study of blood T cells in healthy people across ages. The use of a sample-barcoded 5' primer and a J-beta primer mix characterized a second PCR of roughly 6 to 11 cycles. Every cDNA was tagged by a template-switch adaptor with 12 random nucleotides. Each CDR3 protein gets one entry after TCRdb re-called the 5' RACE reads with MiXCR. Of 730,000 or so distinct CDR3 sequences listed, roughly 41% are singletons. Comment on this clonotype: Its specificity is not known.

Trimming took 3 bases from V and 0 from J, leaving 6 bases between them. The CDR3 spans 14 residues. Germline CDR1 LGHDT, CDR2 YNNKEL (reference sequence). Points from the study as a whole: PBMC samples, being unsorted, prevented any conclusive comparison of naive and antigen-experienced cells. Fewer expanded clones and more diversity marked long-lived versus aged donors. The fall in TCR beta diversity per million T cells was roughly linear with age.

Sample: blood. This clonotype was obtained from an older woman in good health. The rearrangement joins TRBV3-1 to TRBJ2-1, with no clear D. This CDR3 reads CASSHRSSYNEQFF. In DNA form, the CDR3 reads TGTGCCAGCAGCCACCGGAGCTCCTACAATGAGCAGTTCTTC.